The subject of this entry is one TCR beta chain. Cohort 3 donors counted as recovered after two negative PCRs, clearance, or resolved symptoms. Original analysis: Quantification of nucleated cells was approximated via reference gene primer amplification. TCRdb keeps only in-frame clones here, not all; method: immunoSEQ multiplex PCR. D and trimming were read from the DNA, whereas the V and J calls and clone size are those reported in that table. The top ten hold roughly 6.2% of the sample, which has approximately 150,000 clones, around four fifths seen once. The source of the sample is a study of blood T cell repertoires in COVID-19. Looking at the study overall: Researchers got acute and convalescent COVID-19 samples from the United States, Italy and Spain. The analysed material was cDNA or gDNA that came from T cells, B-cell-depleted T cells, or PBMCs.

Per the germline V gene, CDR1 is SNHLY and CDR2 is FYNNEI. The CDR3 totals 10 residues. The germline V and J ends were trimmed by 6 bases and 7 bases, with 6 bases remaining between them. The V and J genes are TRBV2 and TRBJ1-2; D remains ambiguous. The TCR sequence derives from a woman in her thirties or forties who had recovered from COVID-19. The specimen sequenced was PBMCs or T cells enriched from blood (not recorded which). The DNA for the CDR3 is TGTGCCAGCAGCGACATTGGCTACACCTTC. This sequence encodes CASSDIGYTF.